Included here is one TCR beta chain sequence, with context. This sample is drawn from a study of blood T cell repertoires in COVID-19. About the research overall: The analysed material was cDNA or gDNA that came from T cells, B-cell-depleted T cells, or PBMCs.

In the authors' methods: Estimates of nucleated cell counts were drawn from the amplification of reference gene primers. TCRdb's copy holds only in-frame clones and misses some; the assay was immunoSEQ multiplex PCR. V and J calls plus clone size are reproduced from that table; the DNA served to infer D and trimming. The sample gives fewer than 250,000 clones, more than 85% of which show up once; over 2.5% is in the top ten. This CDR3 is built from 14 residues. After removal of 4 bases from V and 5 bases from J, the junction contained 4 bases not matched to a gene. CDR1 LGHNA and CDR2 YSLEER come from the germline V gene.

This sequence originates from a man aged 55 to 70 with acute or convalescent COVID-19. The sample was peripheral blood. The genes are TRBV4-3 and TRBJ1-2; 10 nucleotides line up with TRBD1. The CDR3 nucleotides read TGCGCCAGCAGCCCTATGGGACAGGGGTATGGCTACACCTTC. It specifies CASSPMGQGYGYTF.